This T cell receptor (beta chain) comes out of a study of blood T cell repertoires in COVID-19. Germline assignment: CDR1 LGHDT and CDR2 YNNKEL (reference sequence). J lost 3 bases, V lost 1 base, and 17 bases had no gene match. The CDR3 runs 20 residues. Using immunoSEQ multiplex PCR, the repertoire was profiled, and TCRdb retains in-frame clones only, with some absent. Of around 140,000 clones in the sample, approximately 84% are singletons; the top ten hold about 2.6%. Sequencing used peripheral blood. This chain connects TRBV3-1 (or the pseudogene TRBV3-2) to TRBJ1-3, with TRBD1 matching over 8 bases. The sequence was collected from a human donor with acute or convalescent COVID-19. The donor label of this sample is uncertain. CDR3 sequence reads: CASSQGWGRTGQGFGNTIYF. The CDR3 region has the DNA TGTGCCAGCAGCCAAGGTTGGGGGAGGACTGGACAGGGCTTTGGAAACACCATATATTTT.